These 27 T cell receptor beta chains were all obtained from the same sample, sequenced in a study of vaccination effects on CD4 cells after COVID-19. Profiling relied on immunoSEQ multiplex PCR, and the TCRdb table lists in-frame clones only, not all of them. The repertoire holds 35,000 to 40,000 clones, with 70% to 80% as singletons. Antigen-specific CD4+ T cells were expanded with viral peptide pools in the ViraFEST assay before sequencing. Culturing for roughly 9 days preceded CD4+ T cell isolation. The person's infection with SARS-CoV-2, confirmed by PCR, took place between March and December 2020. Their recognized antigens are unknown. This specimen consisted of CD4+ T cells from PBMCs cultured with HCoV-NL63 spike peptides, obtained before COVID-19 vaccination. The source is a human donor who had a prior SARS-CoV-2 infection.

V is TRBV19 and J is TRBJ1-1; D unresolved. The CDR3 loop spans 12 amino acids. Trimming shortened V by 6 bases and J by 10 bases, and 15 bases separated the two germline ends. CDR1 is LNHDA, CDR2 SQIVND, per germline (reference sequence). Written as DNA, the CDR3 is TGTGCCAGTAGCTCGGGCCCCCCAGGAGCTTTCTTT. Its protein product is CASSSGPPGAFF.

The chain is built from TRBV11-2 and TRBJ2-1; D not certain. This CDR3 spans 15 amino acids. The V end lost 2 bases, the J end lost 2 bases, and 10 bases lay between the germline ends. CDR1 and CDR2 from the germline V gene are SGHAT and FQNNGV. The CDR3: CASSLLVGPYNEQFF. CDR3 coding DNA: TGTGCCAGCAGCTTACTCGTAGGGCCCTACAATGAGCAGTTCTTC.

This chain connects TRBV28 to TRBJ1-3, with 7 bases identical to TRBD1. V trimming: 8 bases; J trimming: 0 bases; junction bases outside the gene matches: 13. The CDR3 loop spans 17 amino acids. Germline assignment: CDR1 MDHEN and CDR2 SYDVKM. The CDR3 is CASAGGGRATSGNTIYF. The CDR3 bases are TGTGCCAGCGCAGGGGGAGGGAGGGCTACCTCTGGAAACACCATATATTTT.

The rearrangement joins TRBV7-8 to TRBJ2-1, with D perhaps TRBD1 or TRBD2 (6 bases each). This CDR3 comprises 15 residues. Per the germline V gene, CDR1 is SGHVS and CDR2 is FQNEAQ. V lost 5 bases and J 9 bases, leaving 20 bases between the germline ends. CDR3 sequence: CASSTWETGRGEQFF. The CDR3 coding sequence is TGTGCCAGCAGCACGTGGGAAACAGGGCGGGGTGAGCAGTTCTTC. Variable domain in full (rest from reference TRBV7-8 and TRBJ2-1): GAGVSQSPRYKVAKRGQDVALRCDPISGHVSLFWYQQALGQGPEFLTYFQNEAQLDKSGLPSDRFFAERPEGSVSTLKIQRTQQEDSAVYLCASSTWETGRGEQFFGPGTRLTVL.

This chain joins TRBV6-5 and TRBJ1-2; D remains unclear. CDR3 size: 12 residues. The V end lost 7 bases, the J end lost 2 bases, and 8 bases lay between the germline ends. From germline, CDR1 is MNHEY and CDR2 SVGAGI. The CDR3 sequence: CASNRPNYGYTF. DNA of the CDR3: TGTGCCAGCAATAGACCGAACTATGGCTACACCTTC.

The rearrangement uses TRBV29-1 and TRBJ2-1, with 8 bases matching TRBD2. Germline trimming cut 6 bases from V and 7 bases from J; bases unmatched to any gene: 14. The length of the CDR3 is 15 residues. Germline values: CDR1 SQVTM, CDR2 ANQGSEA. CDR3 bases: TGCAGCGTCGGGAGGGCTAGTCTCCCGGGTAATGAGCAGTTCTTC. Encoded protein: CSVGRASLPGNEQFF.

This clone showed up just a few times. V gene TRBV6-4 combines with J gene TRBJ1-1; 7 bases are shared with TRBD1. Trimming at V came to 0 bases and at J to 4 bases, leaving 2 bases not matched to a gene. The CDR3 spans 14 residues. CDR1 and CDR2 from the germline V gene are MRHNA and SNTAGT. The CDR3: CASSDSDRATEAFF. The CDR3 DNA is TGTGCCAGCAGTGACTCCGACAGGGCCACTGAAGCTTTCTTT.

The chain joins TRBV28 to TRBJ1-2, with D unresolved. This CDR3 is built from 15 residues. Germline lookup yields CDR1 MDHEN and CDR2 SYDVKM. V lost 2 bases, J lost 12 bases, and 22 bases lay in between. The CDR3 here is CASSLAVGSLRSHTF. DNA of the CDR3: TGTGCCAGCAGTTTAGCGGTCGGGAGCCTCAGGTCGCACACCTTC.

Comments on this clone: One junction end disagrees with the germline gene, perhaps due to a read error. This chain's CDR3 is CASSLFSSNNEQFF. CDR3 coding DNA: TGTGCCAGCAGTTTATTTTCCTCCAACAATGAGCAGTTCTTC. The chain joins TRBV28 to TRBJ2-1; D is ambiguous. CDR3 length: 14 amino acids. The germline gives CDR1 MDHEN, CDR2 SYDVKM.

V is TRBV9 and J is TRBJ2-1; TRBD2 matches 8 bases. The CDR3 is 13 residues long. V was pared by 2 bases and J by 9 bases, with 4 bases of the junction left unmatched. The germline CDR1 and CDR2 sequences are SGDLS and YYNGEE. The CDR3 protein is CASSVIAGSEQFF. DNA for the CDR3: TGTGCCAGCAGCGTTATAGCGGGATCTGAGCAGTTCTTC.

The V and J genes are TRBV19 and TRBJ2-7, with D maybe TRBD2 (6 bases). The CDR3 consists of 14 residues. Trimming left V 2 bases short and J 1 base short, with 9 bases between. CDR1 and CDR2 (germline): LNHDA, SQIVND (reference sequence). The CDR3 sequence is CASSIRTTSYEQYF. Here the CDR3 DNA reads TGTGCCAGTAGTATACGGACTACTTCCTACGAGCAGTACTTC. Full variable domain (rest looked up from reference TRBV19 and TRBJ2-7): DGGITQSPKYLFRKEGQNVTLSCEQNLNHDAMYWYRQDPGQGLRLIYYSQIVNDFQKGDIAEGYSVSREKKESFPLTVTSAQKNPTAFYLCASSIRTTSYEQYFGPGTRLTVT.

The count of this clone is one. The chain recombines TRBV5-1 with TRBJ1-2, with D perhaps matching TRBD1 (6 bases). CDR3 length equals 13 residues. V lost 0 bases and J 8 bases, leaving 11 bases between the germline ends. Germline values: CDR1 SGHRS, CDR2 YFSETQ. CDR3 region: CASSLDRVRGYTF. CDR3 in DNA: TGCGCCAGCAGCTTGGACAGGGTTCGAGGCTACACCTTC.

This clone was seen only once. V and J are TRBV7-2 and TRBJ1-1, with D tentatively TRBD1 (6 bases). The CDR3 is 15 amino acids. Trimming stripped 5 bases from V and 4 bases from J, with 17 bases between. Germline V gene sequence: CDR1 SGHTA, CDR2 FQGNSA. CDR3 region: CASSLGGHRGTEAFF. CDR3 coding DNA: TGTGCCAGCAGCCTCGGGGGACACCGTGGCACTGAAGCTTTCTTT.

The V call is TRBV6-5, the J call TRBJ1-5; D remains ambiguous. Trimming stripped 9 bases from V and 0 bases from J, with 15 bases between. The length of the CDR3 is 15 residues. Germline CDR1 and CDR2: MNHEY and SVGAGI. This CDR3 is CARYSAFYSNQPQHF. The CDR3 DNA reads as TGTGCCAGGTATTCAGCATTCTATAGCAATCAGCCCCAGCATTTT.

The chain carries TRBV12-3 or TRBV12-4 and TRBJ2-5; 10 positions agree with TRBD2. The ends lost 5 bases at V and 5 bases at J; junction bases unmatched: 2. The CDR3 is 13 amino acids. The CDR3 here is CASSGTSVETQYF. The CDR3 region has the DNA TGTGCCAGCAGTGGGACTAGCGTGGAGACCCAGTACTTC.

The chain links TRBV18 to TRBJ1-4; a weak D match, TRBD1 (5 bases). This CDR3 is built from 16 residues. CDR1 is KGHSH and CDR2 is LQKENI in the germline V gene. The V gene lost 4 bases and the J gene lost 0 bases, with 12 bases spanning the gap. The CDR3 region has the DNA TGTGCCAGCTCACTGAACAGGATAACAACTAATGAAAAACTGTTTTTT. Its protein is CASSLNRITTNEKLFF.

This sequence joins TRBV19 and TRBJ2-7; TRBD1 aligns across 10 bases. V trimming: 5 bases; J trimming: 6 bases; junction bases outside the gene matches: 22. From germline, CDR1 is LNHDA and CDR2 SQIVND (reference sequence). This CDR3 comprises 19 residues. CDR3 protein: CASSESLFPGTGVVREQYF. DNA of the CDR3: TGTGCCAGTAGTGAGTCCCTCTTCCCCGGGACAGGGGTTGTGCGCGAGCAGTACTTC.

This clone has just a few counts. The chain links TRBV18 to TRBJ1-2; no clear D gene. CDR1 KGHSH and CDR2 LQKENI come from the germline V gene. Trimming removed 1 base at V and 2 bases at J, with 5 bases between. The CDR3 runs to 13 residues. This CDR3 reads CASSPQLNYGYTF. CDR3 nucleotides: TGTGCCAGCTCACCACAGTTAAACTATGGCTACACCTTC.

This rearrangement joins TRBV7-2 to TRBJ1-1; D gene ambiguous. Trimming shortened V by 0 bases and J by 4 bases, and 6 bases separated the two germline ends. CDR1 and CDR2 (germline): SGHTA, FQGNSA. CDR3 length: 13 residues. The CDR3 sequence: CASSLAQFTEAFF. For the CDR3, the DNA is TGTGCCAGCAGCTTAGCGCAGTTCACTGAAGCTTTCTTT.

The rearrangement links TRBV19 to TRBJ1-1, with unresolved D. The CDR3 is 13 amino acids. Germline CDR1 reads LNHDA; CDR2 reads SQIVND (reference sequence). The V and J ends lost 6 bases and 1 base respectively, with 9 bases between them. The CDR3 protein is CASRPGGNTEAFF. The CDR3 region has the DNA TGTGCCAGTAGGCCGGGTGGGAACACTGAAGCTTTCTTT. Looking up the rest from reference TRBV19 and TRBJ1-1 gives the full variable domain: DGGITQSPKYLFRKEGQNVTLSCEQNLNHDAMYWYRQDPGQGLRLIYYSQIVNDFQKGDIAEGYSVSREKKESFPLTVTSAQKNPTAFYLCASRPGGNTEAFFGQGTRLTVV.

The chain links TRBV6-5 to TRBJ2-7; no firm D call. The V gene lost 0 bases and the J gene lost 6 bases, with 9 bases spanning the gap. In germline, CDR1 is MNHEY, CDR2 SVGAGI. The length of the CDR3 is 13 residues. The chain's CDR3 is CASSYSRLFEQYF. DNA for the CDR3: TGTGCCAGCAGTTACTCTCGGCTTTTCGAGCAGTACTTC.

The chain carries TRBV12-3 or TRBV12-4 and TRBJ1-5; unclear D gene. The CDR3 totals 13 residues. V shed 2 bases and J shed 9 bases, with 11 bases lying between them. In DNA form, the CDR3 reads TGTGCCAGCAGTTTATCACCCAATGGGCCCCAGCATTTT. Its protein product is CASSLSPNGPQHF.

The gene calls are TRBV7-2 and TRBJ2-5; TRBD2 matches 12 bases. Germline CDR1 SGHTA, CDR2 FQGNSA. The CDR3 totals 15 residues. The V and J ends lost 3 bases and 4 bases, in that order; junction bases with no gene match: 3. The CDR3 nucleotides are TGTGCCAGCAGCTTGACTAGCGGGAGTCGAGAGACCCAGTACTTC. Amino acids: CASSLTSGSRETQYF.

This clone was seen only a few times. The genes are TRBV5-1 and TRBJ2-1, with a possible D match to TRBD2 (6 bases). CDR1 is SGHRS, CDR2 YFSETQ, per germline. The CDR3 is 15 residues long. V was pared by 4 bases and J by 0 bases, with 11 bases between. The DNA of the CDR3 is TGCGCCAGCAGCCCCTGGGGGGACTCCTACAATGAGCAGTTCTTC. Protein product: CASSPWGDSYNEQFF.

The gene calls are TRBV5-1 and TRBJ2-5, with TRBD1 identical over 8 bases. CDR3 length: 13 residues. CDR1 and CDR2 from the germline V gene are SGHRS and YFSETQ. The J segment lost 3 bases and the V segment lost 4 bases, leaving 2 bases of the junction unmatched. For the CDR3, the DNA is TGCGCCAGCAGCCCGGGACAGGAAGAGACCCAGTACTTC. Translated, it gives CASSPGQEETQYF.

V usage is TRBV24-1 and J usage is TRBJ2-1; 7 bases map to TRBD2. Germline CDR1 and CDR2: KGHDR and SFDVKD. The CDR3 totals 13 residues. The junction had 7 bases not matched to a gene; V was cut back by 9 bases and J by 6 bases. CDR3 in DNA: TGTGCCACCGTCGGCCAGCGGGGCAATGAGCAGTTCTTC. Translation gives CATVGQRGNEQFF.

The chain recombines TRBV2 with TRBJ2-2; 8 bases line up with TRBD1. The CDR3 runs 17 residues. The J segment lost 7 bases and the V segment lost 3 bases, leaving 13 bases of the junction unmatched. Germline CDR1 SNHLY, CDR2 FYNNEI. The CDR3 protein is CASSDPLGTGGSGELFF. The CDR3 nucleotides are TGTGCCAGCAGTGACCCCCTAGGGACAGGAGGTAGCGGGGAGCTGTTTTTT.